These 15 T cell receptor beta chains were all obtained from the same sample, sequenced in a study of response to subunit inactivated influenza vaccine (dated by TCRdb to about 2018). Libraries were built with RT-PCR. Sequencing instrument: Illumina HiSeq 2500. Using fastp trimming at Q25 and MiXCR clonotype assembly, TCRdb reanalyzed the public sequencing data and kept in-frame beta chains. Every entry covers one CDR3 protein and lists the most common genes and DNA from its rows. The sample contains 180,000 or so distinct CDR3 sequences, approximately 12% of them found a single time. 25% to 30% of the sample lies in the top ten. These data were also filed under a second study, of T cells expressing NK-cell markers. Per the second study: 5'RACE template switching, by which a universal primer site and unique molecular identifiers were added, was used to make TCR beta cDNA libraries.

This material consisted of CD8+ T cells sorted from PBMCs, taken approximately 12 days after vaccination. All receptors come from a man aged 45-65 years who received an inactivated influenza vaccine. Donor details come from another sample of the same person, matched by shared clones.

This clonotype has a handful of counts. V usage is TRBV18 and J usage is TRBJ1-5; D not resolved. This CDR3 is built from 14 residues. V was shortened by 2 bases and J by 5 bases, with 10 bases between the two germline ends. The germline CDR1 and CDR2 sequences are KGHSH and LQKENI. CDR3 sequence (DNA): TGTGCCAGCTCACCAGGGGTTCTAGATCAGCCCCAGCATTTT. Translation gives CASSPGVLDQPQHF.

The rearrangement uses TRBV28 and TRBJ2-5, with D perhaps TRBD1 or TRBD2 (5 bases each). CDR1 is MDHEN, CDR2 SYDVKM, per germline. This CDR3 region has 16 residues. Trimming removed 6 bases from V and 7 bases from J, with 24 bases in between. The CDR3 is CASSLEVGVSGRTQYF. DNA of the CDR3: TGTGCCAGCAGCCTCGAAGTGGGGGTCTCGGGAAGGACCCAGTACTTC.

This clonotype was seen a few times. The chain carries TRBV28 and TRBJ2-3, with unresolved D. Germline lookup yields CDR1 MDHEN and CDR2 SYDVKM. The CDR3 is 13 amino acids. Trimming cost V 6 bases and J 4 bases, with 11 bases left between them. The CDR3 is CASRPLIPDTQYF. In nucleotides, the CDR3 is TGTGCCAGCAGACCTCTGATCCCAGATACGCAGTATTTT.

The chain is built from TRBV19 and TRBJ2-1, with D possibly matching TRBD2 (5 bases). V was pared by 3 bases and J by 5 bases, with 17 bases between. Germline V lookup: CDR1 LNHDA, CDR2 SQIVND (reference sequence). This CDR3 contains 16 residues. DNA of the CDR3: TGTGCCAGTAGTATCTGGCTAGCTCGGAACAACAATGAGCAGTTCTTC. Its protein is CASSIWLARNNNEQFF.

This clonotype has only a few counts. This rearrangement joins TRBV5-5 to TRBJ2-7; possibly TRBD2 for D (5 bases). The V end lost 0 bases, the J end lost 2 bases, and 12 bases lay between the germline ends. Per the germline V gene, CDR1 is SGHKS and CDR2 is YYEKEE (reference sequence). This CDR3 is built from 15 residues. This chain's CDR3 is CASSLEEGWTYEQYF. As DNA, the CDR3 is TGTGCCAGCAGCTTGGAAGAGGGTTGGACCTACGAGCAGTACTTC. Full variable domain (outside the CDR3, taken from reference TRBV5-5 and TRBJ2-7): DAGVTQSPTHLIKTRGQQVTLRCSPISGHKSVSWYQQVLGQGPQFIFQYYEKEERGRGNFPDRFSARQFPNYSSELNVNALLLGDSALYLCASSLEEGWTYEQYFGPGTRLTVT.

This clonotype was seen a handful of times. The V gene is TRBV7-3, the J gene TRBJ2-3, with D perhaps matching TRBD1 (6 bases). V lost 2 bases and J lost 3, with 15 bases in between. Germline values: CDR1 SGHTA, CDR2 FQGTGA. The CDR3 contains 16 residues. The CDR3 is CASSLSTGALTDTQYF. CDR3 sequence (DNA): TGTGCCAGCAGCTTATCGACAGGAGCTCTGACAGATACGCAGTATTTT.

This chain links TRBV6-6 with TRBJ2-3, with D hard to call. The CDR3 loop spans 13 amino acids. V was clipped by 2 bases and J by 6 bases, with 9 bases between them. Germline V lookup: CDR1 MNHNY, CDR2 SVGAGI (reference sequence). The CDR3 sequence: CASSYPSGDTQYF. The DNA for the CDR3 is TGTGCCAGCAGTTACCCCTCCGGGGATACGCAGTATTTT.

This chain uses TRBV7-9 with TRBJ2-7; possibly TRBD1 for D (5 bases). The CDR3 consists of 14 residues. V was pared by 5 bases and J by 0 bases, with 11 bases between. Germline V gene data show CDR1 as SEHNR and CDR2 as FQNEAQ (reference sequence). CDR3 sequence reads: CASSQGSSSYEQYF. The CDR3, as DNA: TGTGCCAGCAGCCAGGGCAGCAGCTCCTACGAGCAGTACTTC.

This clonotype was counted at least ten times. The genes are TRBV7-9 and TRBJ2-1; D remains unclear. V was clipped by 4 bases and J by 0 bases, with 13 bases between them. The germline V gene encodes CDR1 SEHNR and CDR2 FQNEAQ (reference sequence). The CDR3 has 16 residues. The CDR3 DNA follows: TGTGCCAGCAGCTATGACTTGACAAACTCCTACAATGAGCAGTTCTTC. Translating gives CASSYDLTNSYNEQFF.

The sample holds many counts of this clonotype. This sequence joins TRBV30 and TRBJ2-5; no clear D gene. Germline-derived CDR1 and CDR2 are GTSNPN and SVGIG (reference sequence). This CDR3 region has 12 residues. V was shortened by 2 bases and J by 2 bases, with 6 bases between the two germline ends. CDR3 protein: CAWSFGQETQYF. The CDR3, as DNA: TGTGCCTGGAGTTTCGGACAAGAGACCCAGTACTTC.

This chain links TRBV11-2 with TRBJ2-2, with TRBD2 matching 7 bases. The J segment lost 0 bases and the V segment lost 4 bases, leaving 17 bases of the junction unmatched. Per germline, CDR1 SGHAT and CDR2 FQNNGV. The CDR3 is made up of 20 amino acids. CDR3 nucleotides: TGTGCCAGCAGCTCCCTATTATGCTGTCGGGAGGCTACGAACACCGGGGAGCTGTTTTTT. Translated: CASSSLLCCREATNTGELFF.

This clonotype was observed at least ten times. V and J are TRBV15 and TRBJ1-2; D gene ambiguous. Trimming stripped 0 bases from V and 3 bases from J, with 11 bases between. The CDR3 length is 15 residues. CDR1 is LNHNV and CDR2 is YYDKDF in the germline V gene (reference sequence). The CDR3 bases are TGTGCCACCAGCAGAGATAGGCAGGCTTACTATGGCTACACCTTC. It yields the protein CATSRDRQAYYGYTF. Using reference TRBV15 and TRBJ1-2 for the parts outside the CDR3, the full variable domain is DAMVIQNPRYQVTQFGKPVTLSCSQTLNHNVMYWYQQKSSQAPKLLFHYYDKDFNNEADTPDNFQSRRPNTSFCFLDIRSPGLGDTAMYLCATSRDRQAYYGYTFGSGTRLTVV.

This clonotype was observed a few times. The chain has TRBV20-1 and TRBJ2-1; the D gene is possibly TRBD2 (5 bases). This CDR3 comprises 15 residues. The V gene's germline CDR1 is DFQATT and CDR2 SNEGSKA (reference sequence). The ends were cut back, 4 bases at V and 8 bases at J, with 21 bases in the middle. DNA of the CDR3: TGCAGTGCTAACGGAGGCCGCTCGACCAGAGATGAGCAGTTCTTC. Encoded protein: CSANGGRSTRDEQFF.

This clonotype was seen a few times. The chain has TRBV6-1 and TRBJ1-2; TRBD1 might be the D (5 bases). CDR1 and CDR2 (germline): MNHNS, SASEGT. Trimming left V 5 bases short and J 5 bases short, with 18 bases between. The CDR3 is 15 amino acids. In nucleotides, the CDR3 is TGTGCCAGCAGTCCTTCCCGGGGCGTAGGGTATGGCTACACCTTC. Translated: CASSPSRGVGYGYTF.

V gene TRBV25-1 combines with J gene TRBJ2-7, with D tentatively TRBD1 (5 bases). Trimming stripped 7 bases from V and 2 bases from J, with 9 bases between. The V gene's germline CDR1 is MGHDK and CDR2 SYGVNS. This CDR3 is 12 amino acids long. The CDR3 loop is CASKAGTYEQYF. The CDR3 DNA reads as TGTGCCAGCAAAGCAGGGACCTACGAGCAGTACTTC.